What follows describes a single TCR beta chain. With 5 bases clipped from V and 1 base from J, the junction kept 12 bases outside the gene matches. The V gene's germline CDR1 is SNHLY and CDR2 FYNNEI. This CDR3 comprises 18 residues. The sample originates from a study of shared clonotypes between healthy human individuals. Study information: Donor composition was a couple of women and a few men, aged 18 to 49.

TCRdb's copy holds only in-frame clones and misses some; the assay was immunoSEQ multiplex PCR. The sample lists approximately 2.5 million clones; over 85% were seen once. The origin of this receptor is a man between 18 and 29 years old in good health. Some clones in this sample may be carry-over from other donors' samples. The sample taken for sequencing was naive CD4+ T cells from PBMCs. Subset indicated: CD45RA+ positively selected. The gene calls are TRBV2 and TRBJ2-1, with TRBD2 identical over 9 bases. The CDR3 coding sequence is TGTGCCAGCAGTTACCCGCGGGAGGGGCGCGATTCCTACAATGAGCAGTTCTTC. It translates to CASSYPREGRDSYNEQFF.